This T cell receptor (beta chain) comes out of a study of vaccination and CD4 T cells after COVID-19. This CDR3 comprises 15 residues. Trimming pared 0 bases from V and 10 bases from J, leaving 19 bases between. The germline V gene encodes CDR1 SGHNT and CDR2 YYREEE (reference sequence). Regarding treatment: approximately 9-day PBMC culture with coronavirus spike peptide pools or control peptides (ViraFEST assay). This clonotype came up a few times. As yet, its antigen is unknown. Cultured CD4+ T-cell DNA underwent Oncomine TCR Beta short-read sequencing. A single record per CDR3 protein comes from TCRdb applying MiXCR to the PCR reads. The sample consists of about 12,000 distinct CDR3 sequences, about a third of them appearing once.

The sequence derives from a human donor who received a COVID-19 vaccine. The rearrangement links TRBV5-4 to TRBJ1-1; TRBD1 is a possible D gene (6 bases). Sequences were derived from CD4+ T cells from blood, cultured in vitro, sampled before SARS-CoV-2 vaccination. Here the CDR3 reads CASSLAGGARKLAFF. DNA of the CDR3: TGTGCCAGCAGCTTGGCCGGGGGGGCCAGAAAGTTAGCTTTCTTT.